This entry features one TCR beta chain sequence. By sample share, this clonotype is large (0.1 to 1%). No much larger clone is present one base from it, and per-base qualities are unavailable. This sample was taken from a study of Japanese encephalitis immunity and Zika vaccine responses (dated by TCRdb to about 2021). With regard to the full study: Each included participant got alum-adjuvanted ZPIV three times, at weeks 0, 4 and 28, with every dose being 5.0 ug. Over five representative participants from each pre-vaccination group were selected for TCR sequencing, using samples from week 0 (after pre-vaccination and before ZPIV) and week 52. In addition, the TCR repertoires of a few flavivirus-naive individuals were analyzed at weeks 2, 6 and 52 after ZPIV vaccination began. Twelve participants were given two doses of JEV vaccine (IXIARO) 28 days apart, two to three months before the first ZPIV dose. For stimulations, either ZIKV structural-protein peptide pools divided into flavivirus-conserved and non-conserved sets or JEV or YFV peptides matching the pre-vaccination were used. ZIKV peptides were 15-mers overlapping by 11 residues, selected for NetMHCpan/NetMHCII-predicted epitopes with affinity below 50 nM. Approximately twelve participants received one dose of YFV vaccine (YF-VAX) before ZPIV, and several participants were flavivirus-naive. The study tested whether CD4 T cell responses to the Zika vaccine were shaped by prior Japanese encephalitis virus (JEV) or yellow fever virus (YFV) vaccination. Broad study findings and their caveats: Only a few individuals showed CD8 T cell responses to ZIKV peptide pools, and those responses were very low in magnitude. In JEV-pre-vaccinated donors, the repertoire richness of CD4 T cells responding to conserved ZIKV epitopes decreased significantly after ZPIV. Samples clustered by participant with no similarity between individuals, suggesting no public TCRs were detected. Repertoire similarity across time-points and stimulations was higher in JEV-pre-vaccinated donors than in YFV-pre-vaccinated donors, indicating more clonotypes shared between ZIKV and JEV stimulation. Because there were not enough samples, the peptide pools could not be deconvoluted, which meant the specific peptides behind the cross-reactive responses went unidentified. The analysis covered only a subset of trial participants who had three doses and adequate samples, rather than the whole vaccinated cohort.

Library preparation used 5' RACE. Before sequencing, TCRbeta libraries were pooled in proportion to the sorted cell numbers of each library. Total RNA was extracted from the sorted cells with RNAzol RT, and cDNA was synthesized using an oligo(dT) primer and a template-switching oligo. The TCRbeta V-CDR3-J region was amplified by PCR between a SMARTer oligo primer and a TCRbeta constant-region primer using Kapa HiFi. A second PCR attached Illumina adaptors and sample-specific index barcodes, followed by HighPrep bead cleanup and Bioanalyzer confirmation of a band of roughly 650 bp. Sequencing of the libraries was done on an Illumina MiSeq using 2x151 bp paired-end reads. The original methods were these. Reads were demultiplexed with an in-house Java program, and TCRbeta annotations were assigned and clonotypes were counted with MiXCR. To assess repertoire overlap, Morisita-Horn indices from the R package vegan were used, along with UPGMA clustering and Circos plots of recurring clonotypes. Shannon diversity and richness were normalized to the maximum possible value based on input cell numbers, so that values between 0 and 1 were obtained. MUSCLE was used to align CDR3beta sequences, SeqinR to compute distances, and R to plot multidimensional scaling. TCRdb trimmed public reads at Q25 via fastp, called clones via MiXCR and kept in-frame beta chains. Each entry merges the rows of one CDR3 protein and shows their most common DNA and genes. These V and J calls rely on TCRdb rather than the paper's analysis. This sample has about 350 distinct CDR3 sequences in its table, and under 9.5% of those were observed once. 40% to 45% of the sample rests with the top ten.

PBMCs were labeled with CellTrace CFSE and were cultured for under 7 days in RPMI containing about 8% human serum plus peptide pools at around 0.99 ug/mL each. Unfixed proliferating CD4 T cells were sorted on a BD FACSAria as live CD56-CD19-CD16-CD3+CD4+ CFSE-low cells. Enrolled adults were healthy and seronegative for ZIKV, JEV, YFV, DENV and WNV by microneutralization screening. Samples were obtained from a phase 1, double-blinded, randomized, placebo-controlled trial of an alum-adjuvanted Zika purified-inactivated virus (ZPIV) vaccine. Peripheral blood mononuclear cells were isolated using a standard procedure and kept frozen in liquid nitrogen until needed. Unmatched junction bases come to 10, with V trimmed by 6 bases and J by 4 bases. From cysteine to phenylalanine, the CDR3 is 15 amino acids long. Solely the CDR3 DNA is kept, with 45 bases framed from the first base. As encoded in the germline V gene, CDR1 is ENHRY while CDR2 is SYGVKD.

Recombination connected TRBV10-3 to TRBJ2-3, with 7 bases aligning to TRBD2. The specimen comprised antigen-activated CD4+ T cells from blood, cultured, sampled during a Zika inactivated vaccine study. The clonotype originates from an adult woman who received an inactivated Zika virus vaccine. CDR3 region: CAIRPAGVDADTQYF. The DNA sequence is TGTGCCATCAGACCGGCGGGGGTCGACGCAGATACGCAGTATTTT.